This T cell receptor beta chain was sequenced during a study of blood T cell repertoires in COVID-19. Study-level background: Samples came from the United States, Italy and Spain, spanning acute and convalescent COVID-19. The cDNA or gDNA used as material had been derived from T cells, B-cell-depleted T cells, or PBMCs.

Sequenced by immunoSEQ multiplex PCR; TCRdb stores in-frame clones only, minus some. The table lists approximately 52,000 clones, around 90% of them singletons. The germline CDR1 and CDR2 sequences are LGHNA and YNFKEQ. Trimming at V came to 3 bases and at J to 0 bases, leaving 13 bases not matched to a gene. The CDR3 runs 18 residues. The rearrangement uses TRBV4-2 and TRBJ1-1; 7 positions match TRBD1. The sample taken for sequencing was peripheral blood. This sequence originates from a human donor with active COVID-19. The donor label of this sample is uncertain. This CDR3 is CASSQAGGGGPLNTEAFF. The CDR3 DNA reads TGTGCCAGCAGCCAGGCTGGAGGGGGCGGGCCCTTGAACACTGAAGCTTTCTTT.